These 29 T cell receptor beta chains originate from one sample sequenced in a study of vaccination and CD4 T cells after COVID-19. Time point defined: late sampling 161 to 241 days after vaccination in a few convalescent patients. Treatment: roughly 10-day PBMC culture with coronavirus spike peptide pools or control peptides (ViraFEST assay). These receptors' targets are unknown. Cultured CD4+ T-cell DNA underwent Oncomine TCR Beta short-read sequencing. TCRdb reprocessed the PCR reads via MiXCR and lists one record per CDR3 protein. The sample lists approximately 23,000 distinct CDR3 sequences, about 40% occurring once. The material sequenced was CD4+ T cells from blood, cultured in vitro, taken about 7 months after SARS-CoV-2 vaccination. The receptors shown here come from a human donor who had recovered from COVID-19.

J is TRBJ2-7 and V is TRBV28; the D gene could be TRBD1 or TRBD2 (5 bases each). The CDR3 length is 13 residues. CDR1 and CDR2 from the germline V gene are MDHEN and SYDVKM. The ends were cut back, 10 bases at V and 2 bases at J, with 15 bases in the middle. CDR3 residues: CAIRDGGAYEQYF. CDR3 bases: TGTGCCATCCGGGACGGTGGAGCCTACGAGCAGTACTTC.

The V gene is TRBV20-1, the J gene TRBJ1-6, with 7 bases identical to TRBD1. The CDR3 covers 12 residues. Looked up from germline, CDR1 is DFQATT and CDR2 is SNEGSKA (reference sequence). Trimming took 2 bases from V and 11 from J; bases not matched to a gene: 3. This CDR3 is CSARPQGTPLHF. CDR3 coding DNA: TGCAGTGCTAGACCACAGGGGACACCCCTCCACTTT.

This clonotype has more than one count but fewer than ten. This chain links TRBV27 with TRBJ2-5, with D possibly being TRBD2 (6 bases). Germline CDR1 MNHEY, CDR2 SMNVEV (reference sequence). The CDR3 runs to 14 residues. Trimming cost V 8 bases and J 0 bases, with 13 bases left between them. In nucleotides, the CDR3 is TGTGCCAGCCGCGAGCGGGCGTACCAAGAGACCCAGTACTTC. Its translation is CASRERAYQETQYF.

Written as DNA, the CDR3 is TGTGCCAGCAGTTGGCGGGAGGCCCCCGGGGAGCTGTTTTTT. The encoded protein is CASSWREAPGELFF. The chain combines TRBV2 with TRBJ2-2; 8 bases map to TRBD2. Germline values: CDR1 SNHLY, CDR2 FYNNEI. The length of the CDR3 is 14 residues. The J segment lost 6 bases and the V segment lost 5 bases, leaving 5 bases of the junction unmatched.

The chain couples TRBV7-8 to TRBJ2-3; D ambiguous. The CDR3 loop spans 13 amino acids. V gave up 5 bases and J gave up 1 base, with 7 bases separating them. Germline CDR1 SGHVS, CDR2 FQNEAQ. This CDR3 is CASSARRTDTQYF. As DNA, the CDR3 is TGTGCCAGCAGCGCCCGTCGCACAGATACGCAGTATTTT.

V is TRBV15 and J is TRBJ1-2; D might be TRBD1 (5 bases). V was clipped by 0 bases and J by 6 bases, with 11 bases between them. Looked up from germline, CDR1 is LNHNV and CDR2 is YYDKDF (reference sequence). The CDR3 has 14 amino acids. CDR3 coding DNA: TGTGCCACCAGCAGAGATCGTTACAGGCATGGCTACACCTTC. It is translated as CATSRDRYRHGYTF.

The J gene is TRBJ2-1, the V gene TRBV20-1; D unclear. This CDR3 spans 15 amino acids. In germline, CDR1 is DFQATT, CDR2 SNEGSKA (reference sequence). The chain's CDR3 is CRADPVDSHYNEQFF. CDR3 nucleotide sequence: TGCAGGGCGGATCCAGTGGATTCCCACTACAATGAGCAGTTCTTC.

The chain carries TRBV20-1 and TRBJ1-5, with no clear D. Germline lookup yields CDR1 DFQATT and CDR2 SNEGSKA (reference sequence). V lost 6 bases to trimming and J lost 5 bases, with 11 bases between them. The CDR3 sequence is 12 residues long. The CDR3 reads CSAHRQHQPQHF. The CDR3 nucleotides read TGCAGTGCCCACCGTCAGCATCAGCCCCAGCATTTT.

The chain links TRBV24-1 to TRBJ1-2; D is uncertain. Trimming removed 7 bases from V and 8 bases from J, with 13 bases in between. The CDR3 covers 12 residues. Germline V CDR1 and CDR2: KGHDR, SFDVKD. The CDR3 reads CATSETSGGYTF. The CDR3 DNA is TGTGCCACCAGCGAGACTTCTGGAGGCTACACCTTC.

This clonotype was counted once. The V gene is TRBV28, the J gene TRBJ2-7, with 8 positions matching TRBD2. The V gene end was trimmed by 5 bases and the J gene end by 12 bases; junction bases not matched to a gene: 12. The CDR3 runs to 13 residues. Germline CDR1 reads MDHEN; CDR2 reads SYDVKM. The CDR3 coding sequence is TGTGCCAGCAGTAACCACGTCAGCGGGAGAGGGTACTTC. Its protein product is CASSNHVSGRGYF.

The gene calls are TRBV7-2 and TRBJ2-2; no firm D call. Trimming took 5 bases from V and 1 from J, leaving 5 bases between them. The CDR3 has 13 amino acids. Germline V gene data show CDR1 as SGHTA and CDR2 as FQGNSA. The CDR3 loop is CASSPRNTGELFF. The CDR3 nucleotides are TGTGCCAGCAGCCCACGGAACACCGGGGAGCTGTTTTTT.

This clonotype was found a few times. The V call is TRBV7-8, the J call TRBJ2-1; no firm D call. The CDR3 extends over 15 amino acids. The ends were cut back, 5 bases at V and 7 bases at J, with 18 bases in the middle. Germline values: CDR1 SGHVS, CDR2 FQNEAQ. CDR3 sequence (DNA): TGTGCCAGCAGCCGGGTTATAGGTGGAGAGAATGAGCAGTTCTTC. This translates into CASSRVIGGENEQFF.

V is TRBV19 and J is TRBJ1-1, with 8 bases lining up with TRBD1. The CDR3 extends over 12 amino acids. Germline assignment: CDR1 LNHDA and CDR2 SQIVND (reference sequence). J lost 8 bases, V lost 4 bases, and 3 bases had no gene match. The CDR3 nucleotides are TGTGCCAGTAGTAGGGACAGGACAGAAGCTTTCTTT. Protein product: CASSRDRTEAFF. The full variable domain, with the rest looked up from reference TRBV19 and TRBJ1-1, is DGGITQSPKYLFRKEGQNVTLSCEQNLNHDAMYWYRQDPGQGLRLIYYSQIVNDFQKGDIAEGYSVSREKKESFPLTVTSAQKNPTAFYLCASSRDRTEAFFGQGTRLTVV.

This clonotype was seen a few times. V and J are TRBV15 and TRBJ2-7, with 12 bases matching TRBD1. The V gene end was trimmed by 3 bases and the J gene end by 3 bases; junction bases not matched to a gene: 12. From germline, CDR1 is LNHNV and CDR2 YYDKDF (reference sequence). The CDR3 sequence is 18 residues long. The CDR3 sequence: CATSRNRDRGRNSYEQYF. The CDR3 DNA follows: TGTGCCACCAGCAGGAACCGGGACAGGGGGCGAAATAGCTACGAGCAGTACTTC.

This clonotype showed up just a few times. The chain's CDR3 is CASSPMQETQYF. CDR3 in DNA: TGTGCCAGCAGCCCAATGCAAGAGACCCAGTACTTC. The J gene is TRBJ2-5, the V gene TRBV7-9, with unresolved D. Germline V gene data show CDR1 as SEHNR and CDR2 as FQNEAQ (reference sequence). This CDR3 region has 12 residues. With 5 bases removed from V and 2 bases from J, the gap between germline ends came to 6 bases.

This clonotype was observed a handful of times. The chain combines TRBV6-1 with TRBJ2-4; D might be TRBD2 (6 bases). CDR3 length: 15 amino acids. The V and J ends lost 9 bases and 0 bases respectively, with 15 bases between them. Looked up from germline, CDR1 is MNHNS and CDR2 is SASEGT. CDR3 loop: CASQPGDLAKNIQYF. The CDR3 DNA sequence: TGTGCCAGTCAGCCCGGGGACTTAGCCAAAAACATTCAGTACTTC.

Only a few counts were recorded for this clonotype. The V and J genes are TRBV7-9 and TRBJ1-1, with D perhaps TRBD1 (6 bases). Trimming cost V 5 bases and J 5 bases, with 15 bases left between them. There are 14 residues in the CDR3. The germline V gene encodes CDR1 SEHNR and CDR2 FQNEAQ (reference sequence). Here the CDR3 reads CASSVGGFGTEAFF. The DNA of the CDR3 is TGTGCCAGCAGCGTAGGGGGGTTCGGGACTGAAGCTTTCTTT. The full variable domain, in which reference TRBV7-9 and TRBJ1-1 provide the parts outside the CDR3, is DTGVSQNPRHKITKRGQNVTFRCDPISEHNRLYWYRQTLGQGPEFLTYFQNEAQLEKSRLLSDRFSAERPKGSFSTLEIQRTEQGDSAMYLCASSVGGFGTEAFFGQGTRLTVV.

The CDR3 nucleotides are TGCAGTGCTAGAGAGGACAACTACGAGCAGTACTTC. Translation gives CSAREDNYEQYF. The chain has TRBV20-1 and TRBJ2-7; a weak D match, TRBD1 (5 bases). CDR1 and CDR2 (germline): DFQATT, SNEGSKA (reference sequence). V lost 0 bases and J lost 3, with 6 bases in between. The CDR3 spans 12 residues.

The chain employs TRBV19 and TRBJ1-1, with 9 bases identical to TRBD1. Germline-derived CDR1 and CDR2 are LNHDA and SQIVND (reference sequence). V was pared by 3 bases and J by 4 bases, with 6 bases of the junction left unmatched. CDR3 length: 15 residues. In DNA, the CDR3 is TGTGCCAGTAGTATTACAGGGGGCTCGGTCACTGAAGCTTTCTTT. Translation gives CASSITGGSVTEAFF.

The CDR3 is CASRAAGPKDTEAFF. The CDR3 DNA reads TGTGCCAGCAGGGCGGCCGGTCCCAAGGACACTGAAGCTTTCTTT. The chain is built from TRBV28 and TRBJ1-1; D is undetermined. CDR1 is MDHEN, CDR2 SYDVKM, per germline. Trimming removed 6 bases at V and 3 bases at J, with 17 bases between. This CDR3 is built from 15 residues.

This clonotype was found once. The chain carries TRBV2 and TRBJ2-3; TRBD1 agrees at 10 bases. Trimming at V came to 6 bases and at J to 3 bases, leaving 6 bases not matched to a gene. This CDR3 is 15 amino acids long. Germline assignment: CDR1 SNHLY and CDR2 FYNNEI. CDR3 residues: CASSGWTGGTDTQYF. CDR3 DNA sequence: TGTGCCAGCAGCGGTTGGACAGGGGGGACAGATACGCAGTATTTT. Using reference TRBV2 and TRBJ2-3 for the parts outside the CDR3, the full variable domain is EPEVTQTPSHQVTQMGQEVILRCVPISNHLYFYWYRQILGQKVEFLVSFYNNEISEKSEIFDDQFSVERPDGSNFTLKIRSTKLEDSAMYFCASSGWTGGTDTQYFGPGTRLTVL.

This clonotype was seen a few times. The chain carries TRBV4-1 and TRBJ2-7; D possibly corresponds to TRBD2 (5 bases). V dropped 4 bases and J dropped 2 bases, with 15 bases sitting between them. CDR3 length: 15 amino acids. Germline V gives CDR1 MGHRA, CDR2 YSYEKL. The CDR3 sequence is CASSLGLSVTYEQYF. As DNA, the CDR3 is TGCGCCAGCAGCCTTGGACTTTCCGTGACCTACGAGCAGTACTTC.

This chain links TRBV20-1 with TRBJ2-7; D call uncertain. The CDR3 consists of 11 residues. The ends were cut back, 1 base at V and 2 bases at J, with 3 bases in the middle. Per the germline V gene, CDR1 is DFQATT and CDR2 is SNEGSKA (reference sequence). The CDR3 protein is CSARGAYEQYF. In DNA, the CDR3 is TGCAGTGCTAGAGGAGCCTACGAGCAGTACTTC.

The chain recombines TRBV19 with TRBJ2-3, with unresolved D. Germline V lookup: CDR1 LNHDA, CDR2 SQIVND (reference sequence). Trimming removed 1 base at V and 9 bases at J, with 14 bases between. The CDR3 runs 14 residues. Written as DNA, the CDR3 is TGTGCCAGTAGTATAGCCCGTCTGGAGAGAACGCAGTATTTT. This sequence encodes CASSIARLERTQYF.

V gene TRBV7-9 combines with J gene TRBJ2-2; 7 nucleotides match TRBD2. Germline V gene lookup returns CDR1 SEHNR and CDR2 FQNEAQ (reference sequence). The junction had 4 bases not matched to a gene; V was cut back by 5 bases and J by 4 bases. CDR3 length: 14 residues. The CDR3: CASSHGRPTGELFF. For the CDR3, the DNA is TGTGCCAGCAGCCACGGGAGGCCCACCGGGGAGCTGTTTTTT.

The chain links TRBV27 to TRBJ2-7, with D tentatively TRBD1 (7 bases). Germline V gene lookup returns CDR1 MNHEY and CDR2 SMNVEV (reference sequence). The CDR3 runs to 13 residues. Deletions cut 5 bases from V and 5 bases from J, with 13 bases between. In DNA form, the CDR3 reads TGTGCCAGCAGTCTCCAGGGGGGCCACGAGCAGTACTTC. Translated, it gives CASSLQGGHEQYF.

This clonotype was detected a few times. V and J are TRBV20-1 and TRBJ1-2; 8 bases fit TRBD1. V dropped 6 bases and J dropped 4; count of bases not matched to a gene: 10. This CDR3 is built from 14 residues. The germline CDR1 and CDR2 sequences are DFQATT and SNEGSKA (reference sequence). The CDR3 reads CSAYPQGAGYGYTF. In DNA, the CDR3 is TGCAGTGCATACCCTCAGGGGGCTGGCTATGGCTACACCTTC.

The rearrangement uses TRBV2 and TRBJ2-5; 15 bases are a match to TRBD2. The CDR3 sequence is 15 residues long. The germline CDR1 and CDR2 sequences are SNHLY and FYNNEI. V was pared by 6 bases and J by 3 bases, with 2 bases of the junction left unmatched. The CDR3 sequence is CASSGLAGGEETQYF. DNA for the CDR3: TGTGCCAGCAGCGGACTAGCGGGAGGGGAAGAGACCCAGTACTTC.

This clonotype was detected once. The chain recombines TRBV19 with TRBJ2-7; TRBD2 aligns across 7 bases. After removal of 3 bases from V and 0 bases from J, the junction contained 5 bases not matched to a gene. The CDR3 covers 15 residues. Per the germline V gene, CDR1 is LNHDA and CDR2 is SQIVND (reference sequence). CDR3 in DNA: TGTGCCAGTAGTATCAGCACGGGAGGCTCCTACGAGCAGTACTTC. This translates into CASSISTGGSYEQYF.